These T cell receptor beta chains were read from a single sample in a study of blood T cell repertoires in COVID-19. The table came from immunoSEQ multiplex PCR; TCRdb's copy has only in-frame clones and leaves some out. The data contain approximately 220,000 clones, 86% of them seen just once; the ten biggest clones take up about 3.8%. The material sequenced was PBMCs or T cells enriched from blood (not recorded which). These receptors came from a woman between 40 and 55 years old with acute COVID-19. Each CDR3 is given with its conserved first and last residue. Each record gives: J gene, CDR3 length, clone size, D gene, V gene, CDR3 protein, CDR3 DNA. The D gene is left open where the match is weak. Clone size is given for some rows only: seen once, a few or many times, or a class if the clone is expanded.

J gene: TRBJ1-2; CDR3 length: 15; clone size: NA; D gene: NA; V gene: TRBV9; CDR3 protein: CASSPWGGTNYGYTF; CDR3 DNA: TGTGCCAGCAGCCCCTGGGGAGGGACAAACTATGGCTACACCTTC
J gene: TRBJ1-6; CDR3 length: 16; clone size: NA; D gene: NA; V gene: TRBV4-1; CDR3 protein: CASMLQPSSYNSPLHF; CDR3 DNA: TGCGCCAGCATGCTACAGCCGAGCTCCTATAATTCACCCCTCCACTTT
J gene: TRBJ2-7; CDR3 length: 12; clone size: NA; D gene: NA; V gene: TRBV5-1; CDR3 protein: CASRTQGNEQYF; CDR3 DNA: TGCGCCAGCAGGACCCAGGGCAACGAGCAGTACTTC
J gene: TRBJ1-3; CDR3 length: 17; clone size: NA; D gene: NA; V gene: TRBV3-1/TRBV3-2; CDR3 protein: CASSQDSTGGSGNTIYF; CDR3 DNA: TGTGCCAGCAGCCAAGATTCGACGGGTGGGTCTGGAAACACCATATATTTT
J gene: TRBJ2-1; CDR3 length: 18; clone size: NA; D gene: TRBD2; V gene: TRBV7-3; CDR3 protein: CASSLAPPRSGRINEQFF; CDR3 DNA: TGTGCCAGCAGCTTGGCCCCTCCCCGGAGCGGGAGAATCAATGAGCAGTTCTTC
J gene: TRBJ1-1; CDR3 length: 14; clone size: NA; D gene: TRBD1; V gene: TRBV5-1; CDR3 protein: CASSWQGGNTEAFF; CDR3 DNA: TGCGCCAGCAGCTGGCAGGGGGGGAACACTGAAGCTTTCTTT
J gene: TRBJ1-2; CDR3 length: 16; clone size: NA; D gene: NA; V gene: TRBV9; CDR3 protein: CASSLSRGGSNYGYTF; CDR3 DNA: TGTGCCAGCAGCCTTTCCCGGGGGGGCTCAAACTATGGCTACACCTTC
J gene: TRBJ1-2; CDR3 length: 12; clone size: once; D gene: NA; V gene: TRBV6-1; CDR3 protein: CASSDPGYGYTF; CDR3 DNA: TGTGCCAGCAGTGACCCAGGGTATGGCTACACCTTC
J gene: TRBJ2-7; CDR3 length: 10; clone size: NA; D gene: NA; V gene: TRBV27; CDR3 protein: CASGPRGQYF; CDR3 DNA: TGTGCCAGCGGCCCAAGGGGGCAGTACTTC
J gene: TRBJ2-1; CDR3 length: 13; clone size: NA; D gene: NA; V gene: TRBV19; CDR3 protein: CASSIHNYNEQFF; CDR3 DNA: TGTGCCAGTAGTATCCACAATTACAATGAGCAGTTCTTC
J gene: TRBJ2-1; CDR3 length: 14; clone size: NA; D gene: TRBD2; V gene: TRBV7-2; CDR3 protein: CASSSGSSYNEQFF; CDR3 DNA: TGTGCCAGCTCTAGCGGAAGCTCCTACAATGAGCAGTTCTTC
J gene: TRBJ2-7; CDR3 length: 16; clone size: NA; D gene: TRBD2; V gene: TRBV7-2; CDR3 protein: CASSRAASGSSYEQYF; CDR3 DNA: TGTGCCAGCAGCCGCGCGGCTAGCGGGAGCTCCTACGAGCAGTACTTC
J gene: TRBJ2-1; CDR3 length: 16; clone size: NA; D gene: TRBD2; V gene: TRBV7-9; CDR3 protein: CASSPSLAGLNNEQFF; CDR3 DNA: TGTGCCAGCAGCCCCTCCCTAGCGGGACTGAACAATGAGCAGTTCTTC
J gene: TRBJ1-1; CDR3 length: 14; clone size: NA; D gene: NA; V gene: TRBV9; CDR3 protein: CASSVDGGNTEAFF; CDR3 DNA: TGTGCCAGCAGCGTAGATGGAGGGAACACTGAAGCTTTCTTT
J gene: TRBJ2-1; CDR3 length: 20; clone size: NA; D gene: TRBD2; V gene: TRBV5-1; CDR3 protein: CASSWGTSGKVPSSYNEQFF; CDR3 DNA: TGCGCCAGCAGCTGGGGGACTAGCGGGAAAGTCCCGAGCTCCTACAATGAGCAGTTCTTC
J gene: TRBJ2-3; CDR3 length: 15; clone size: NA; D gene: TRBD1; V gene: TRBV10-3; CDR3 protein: CAISPGQAFTDTQYF; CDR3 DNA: TGTGCCATCAGCCCAGGACAGGCCTTCACAGATACGCAGTATTTT
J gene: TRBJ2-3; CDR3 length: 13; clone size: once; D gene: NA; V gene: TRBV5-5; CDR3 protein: CASSFLGRDTQYF; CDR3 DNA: TGTGCCAGCAGCTTCTTGGGGCGAGATACGCAGTATTTT
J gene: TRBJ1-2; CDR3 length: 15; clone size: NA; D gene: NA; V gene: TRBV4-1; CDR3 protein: CASSQVQTINYGYTF; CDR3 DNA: TGCGCCAGCAGCCAAGTACAGACAATCAACTATGGCTACACCTTC
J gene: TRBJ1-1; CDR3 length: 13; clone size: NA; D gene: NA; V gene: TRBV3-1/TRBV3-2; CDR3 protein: CASSRHMDTEAFF; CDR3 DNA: TGTGCCAGCAGCCGCCACATGGACACTGAAGCTTTCTTT
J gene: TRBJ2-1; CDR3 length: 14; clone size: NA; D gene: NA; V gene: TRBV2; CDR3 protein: CASSAGELSNEQFF; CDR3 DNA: TGTGCCAGCAGCGCAGGGGAGTTAAGCAATGAGCAGTTCTTC
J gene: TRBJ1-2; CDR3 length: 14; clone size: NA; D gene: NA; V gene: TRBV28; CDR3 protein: CASSLGGFGYGYTF; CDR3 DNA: TGTGCCAGCAGTTTGGGCGGGTTCGGCTATGGCTACACCTTC
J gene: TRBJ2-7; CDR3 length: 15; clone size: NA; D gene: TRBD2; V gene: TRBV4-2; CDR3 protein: CASSQAGTSSYEQYF; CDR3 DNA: TGTGCCAGCAGCCAAGCCGGGACTAGCTCCTACGAGCAGTACTTC
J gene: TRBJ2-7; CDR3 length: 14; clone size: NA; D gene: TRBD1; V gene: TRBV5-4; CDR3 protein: CASSLGTGPYEQYF; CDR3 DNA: TGTGCCAGCAGTCTGGGGACAGGACCCTACGAGCAGTACTTC
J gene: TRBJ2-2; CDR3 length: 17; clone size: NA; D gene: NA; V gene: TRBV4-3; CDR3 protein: CASSQEVQPGTTGELFF; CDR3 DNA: TGCGCCAGCAGCCAAGAGGTACAGCCTGGGACTACCGGGGAGCTGTTTTTT
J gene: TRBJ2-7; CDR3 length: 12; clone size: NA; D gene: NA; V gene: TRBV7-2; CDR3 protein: CASSRTVYEQYF; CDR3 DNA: TGTGCCAGCAGTCGGACAGTCTACGAGCAGTACTTC
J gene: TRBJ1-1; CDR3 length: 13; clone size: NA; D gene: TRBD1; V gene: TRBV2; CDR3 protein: CASTRDSNTEAFF; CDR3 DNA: TGTGCCAGCACCCGGGACAGTAACACTGAAGCTTTCTTT
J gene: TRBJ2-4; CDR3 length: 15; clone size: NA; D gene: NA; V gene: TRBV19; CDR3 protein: CASSMGRGKENIQYF; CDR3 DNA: TGTGCCAGTAGTATGGGTAGGGGAAAGGAGAACATTCAGTACTTC
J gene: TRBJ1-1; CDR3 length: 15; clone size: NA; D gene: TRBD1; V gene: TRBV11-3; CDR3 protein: CASSPLTGGYTEAFF; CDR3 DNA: TGTGCCAGCAGCCCTCTGACAGGGGGGTACACTGAAGCTTTCTTT
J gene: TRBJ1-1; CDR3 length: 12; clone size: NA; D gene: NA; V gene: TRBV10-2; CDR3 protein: CASSGAGTEAFF; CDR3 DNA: TGCGCCAGCAGTGGGGCCGGAACTGAAGCTTTCTTT
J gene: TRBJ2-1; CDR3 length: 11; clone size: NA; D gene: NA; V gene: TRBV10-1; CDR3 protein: CASSRENEQFF; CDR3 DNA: TGCGCCAGCAGTAGGGAGAATGAGCAGTTCTTC
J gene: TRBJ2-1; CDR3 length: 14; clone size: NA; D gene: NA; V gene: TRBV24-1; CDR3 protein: CATSDPIASNEQFF; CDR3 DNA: TGTGCCACCAGTGATCCTATAGCGTCGAATGAGCAGTTCTTC
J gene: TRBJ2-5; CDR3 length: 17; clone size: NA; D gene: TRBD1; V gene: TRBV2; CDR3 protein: CASSGSGTGGVRETQYF; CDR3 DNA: TGTGCCAGCAGTGGATCCGGGACAGGGGGCGTTAGGGAGACCCAGTACTTC
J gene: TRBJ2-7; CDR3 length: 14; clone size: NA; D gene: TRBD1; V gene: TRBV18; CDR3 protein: CASSRDRVDYEQYF; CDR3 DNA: TGTGCCAGCTCACGGGACAGGGTAGACTACGAGCAGTACTTC
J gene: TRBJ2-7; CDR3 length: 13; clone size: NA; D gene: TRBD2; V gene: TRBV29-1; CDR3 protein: CSVEREYGYEQYF; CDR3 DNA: TGCAGCGTTGAGCGGGAGTACGGCTACGAGCAGTACTTC
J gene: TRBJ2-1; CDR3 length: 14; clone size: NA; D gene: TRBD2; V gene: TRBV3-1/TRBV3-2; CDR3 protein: CASSQLAAFGEQFF; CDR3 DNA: TGTGCCAGCAGCCAGCTAGCGGCCTTCGGTGAGCAGTTCTTC
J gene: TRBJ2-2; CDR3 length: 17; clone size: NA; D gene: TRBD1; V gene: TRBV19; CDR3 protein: CASSKIQGALSTGELFF; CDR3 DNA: TGTGCCAGTAGTAAGATCCAGGGGGCGCTTTCCACCGGGGAGCTGTTTTTT
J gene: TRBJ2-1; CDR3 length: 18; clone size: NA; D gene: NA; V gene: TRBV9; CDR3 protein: CASSVEGGSSGYYNEQFF; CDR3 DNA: TGTGCCAGCAGCGTAGAGGGGGGGTCTAGCGGTTACTACAATGAGCAGTTCTTC
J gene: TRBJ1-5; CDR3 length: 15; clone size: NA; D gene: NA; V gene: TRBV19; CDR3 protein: CASSDIKGGNQPQHF; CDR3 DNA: TGTGCCAGTTCGGACATTAAGGGGGGCAATCAGCCCCAGCATTTT